This T cell receptor beta chain is from a study of shared clonotypes between healthy human individuals. Study in general: Aged between 18 and 49, the donors were a couple of women and three men. Researchers assigned three CD4 naive, three CD4 memory, two CD8 naive and one CD8 memory plate to each donor.

In germline, CDR1 is LNHNV, CDR2 YYDKDF (reference sequence). Trimming cost V 0 bases and J 6 bases, with 11 bases left between them. The CDR3 totals 14 residues. Source study methods: Junction-only sequences produced by ImmunoSEQ had no quality scores, so filtering differed. Libraries were prepared by immunoSEQ multiplex PCR; TCRdb keeps only in-frame clonotypes and omits some of them. The V and J calls and clone size are taken from that table; D and trimming were inferred from the DNA. Seen here are approximately 1.1 million clones, 75% to 85% observed once, and the top ten hold about 0.52%. V is TRBV15 and J is TRBJ1-1, with D unclear. The sequencing input was memory CD4+ T cells from PBMCs. Subset defined: CD45RA-negative fraction. The sequence came from a man younger than 35 in good health. Some clones in this sample may be carry-over from other donors' samples. The CDR3 sequence is CATSREGRGPEAFF. The CDR3 coding sequence is TGTGCCACCAGCAGAGAGGGGAGAGGCCCTGAAGCTTTCTTT.